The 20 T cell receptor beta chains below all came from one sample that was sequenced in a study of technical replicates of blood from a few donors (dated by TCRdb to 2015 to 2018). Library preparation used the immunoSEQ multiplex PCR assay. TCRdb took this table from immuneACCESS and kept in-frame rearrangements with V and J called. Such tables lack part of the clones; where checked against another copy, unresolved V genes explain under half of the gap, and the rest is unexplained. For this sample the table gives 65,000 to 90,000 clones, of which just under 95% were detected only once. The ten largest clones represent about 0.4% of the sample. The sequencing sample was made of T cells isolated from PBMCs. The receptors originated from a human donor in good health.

The CDR3 reads CASSLSGQGAPTGELFF. The CDR3 DNA reads as TGTGCCAGCAGTTTATCGGGGCAGGGGGCGCCCACCGGGGAGCTGTTTTTT. The genes are TRBV27 and TRBJ2-2; 8 nucleotides line up with TRBD1. CDR3 length: 17 residues. Trimming removed 0 bases from V and 4 bases from J; junction bases left unmatched: 7. Germline CDR1 reads MNHEY; CDR2 reads SMNVEV (reference sequence).

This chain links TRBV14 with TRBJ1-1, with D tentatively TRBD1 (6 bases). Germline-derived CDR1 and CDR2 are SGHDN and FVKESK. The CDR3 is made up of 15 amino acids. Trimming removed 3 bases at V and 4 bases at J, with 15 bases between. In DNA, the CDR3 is TGTGCCAGCAGCCACCTCAAACAGGGCTCCACTGAAGCTTTCTTT. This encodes CASSHLKQGSTEAFF.

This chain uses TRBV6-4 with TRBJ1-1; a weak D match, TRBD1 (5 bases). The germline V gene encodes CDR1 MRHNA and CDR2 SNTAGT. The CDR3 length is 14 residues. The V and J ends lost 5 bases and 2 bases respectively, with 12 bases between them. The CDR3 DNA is TGTGCCAGCAGTATTGACAGAGCAAACACTGAAGCTTTCTTT. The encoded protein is CASSIDRANTEAFF.

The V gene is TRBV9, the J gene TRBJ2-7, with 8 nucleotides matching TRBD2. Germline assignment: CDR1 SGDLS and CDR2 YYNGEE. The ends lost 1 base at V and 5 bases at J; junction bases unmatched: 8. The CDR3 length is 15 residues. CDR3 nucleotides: TGTGCCAGCAGCGTAAGCGGGAGAGTAGTTGACGAGCAGTACTTC. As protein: CASSVSGRVVDEQYF.

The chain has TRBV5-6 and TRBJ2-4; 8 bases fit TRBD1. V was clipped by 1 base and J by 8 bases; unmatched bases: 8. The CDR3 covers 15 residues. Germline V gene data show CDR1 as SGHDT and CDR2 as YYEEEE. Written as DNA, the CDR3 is TGTGCCAGCAGCTTGTCCAGGGGGCTTGGGGACATTCAGTACTTC. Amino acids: CASSLSRGLGDIQYF.

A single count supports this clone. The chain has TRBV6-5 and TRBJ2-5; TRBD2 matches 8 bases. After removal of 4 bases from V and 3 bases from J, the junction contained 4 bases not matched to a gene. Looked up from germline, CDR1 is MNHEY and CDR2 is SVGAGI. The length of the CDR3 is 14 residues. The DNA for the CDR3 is TGTGCCAGCAGTTCCCCACTAGCGGAAGAGACCCAGTACTTC. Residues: CASSSPLAEETQYF.

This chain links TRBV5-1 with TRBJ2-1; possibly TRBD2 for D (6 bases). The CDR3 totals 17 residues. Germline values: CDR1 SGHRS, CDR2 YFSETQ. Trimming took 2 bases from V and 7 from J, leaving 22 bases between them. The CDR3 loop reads CASSFKSGRNGGNEQFF. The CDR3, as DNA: TGCGCCAGCAGCTTTAAATCCGGGAGAAATGGAGGGAATGAGCAGTTCTTC.

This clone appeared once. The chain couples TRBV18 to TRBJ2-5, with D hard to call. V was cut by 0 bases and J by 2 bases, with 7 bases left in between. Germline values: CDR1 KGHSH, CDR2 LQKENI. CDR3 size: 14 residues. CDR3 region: CASSPPVQQETQYF. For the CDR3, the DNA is TGTGCCAGCTCACCACCGGTTCAGCAAGAGACCCAGTACTTC.

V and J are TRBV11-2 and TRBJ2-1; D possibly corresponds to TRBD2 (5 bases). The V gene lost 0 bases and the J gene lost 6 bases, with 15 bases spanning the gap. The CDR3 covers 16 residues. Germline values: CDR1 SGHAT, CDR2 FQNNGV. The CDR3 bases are TGTGCCAGCAGCTTAGAAGTGGGAGAAAGACGCAATGAGCAGTTCTTC. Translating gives CASSLEVGERRNEQFF.

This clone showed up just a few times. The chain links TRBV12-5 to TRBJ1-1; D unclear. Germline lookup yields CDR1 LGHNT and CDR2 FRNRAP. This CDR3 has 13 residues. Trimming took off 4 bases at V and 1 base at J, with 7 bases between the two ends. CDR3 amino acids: CASGYTKNTEAFF. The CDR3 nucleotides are TGTGCTAGTGGTTACACCAAGAACACTGAAGCTTTCTTT.

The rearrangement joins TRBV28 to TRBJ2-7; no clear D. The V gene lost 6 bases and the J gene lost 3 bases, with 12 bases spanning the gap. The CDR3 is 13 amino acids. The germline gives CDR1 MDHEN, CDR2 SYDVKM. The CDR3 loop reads CASSRPPGYEQYF. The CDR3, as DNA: TGTGCCAGCAGCCGCCCTCCGGGCTACGAGCAGTACTTC.

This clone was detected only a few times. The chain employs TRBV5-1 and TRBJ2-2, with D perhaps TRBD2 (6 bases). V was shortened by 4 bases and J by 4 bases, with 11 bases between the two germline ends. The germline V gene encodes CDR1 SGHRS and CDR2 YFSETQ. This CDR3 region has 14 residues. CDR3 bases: TGCGCCAGCAGCCGAGCGGGTATCACCGGGGAGCTGTTTTTT. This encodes CASSRAGITGELFF.

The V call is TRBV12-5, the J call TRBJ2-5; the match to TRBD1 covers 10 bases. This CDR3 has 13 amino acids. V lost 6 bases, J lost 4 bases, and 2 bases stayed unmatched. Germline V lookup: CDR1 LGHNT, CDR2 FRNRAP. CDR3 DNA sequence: TGTGCTAGTGGCCGGGACAGGGGAGAGACCCAGTACTTC. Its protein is CASGRDRGETQYF.

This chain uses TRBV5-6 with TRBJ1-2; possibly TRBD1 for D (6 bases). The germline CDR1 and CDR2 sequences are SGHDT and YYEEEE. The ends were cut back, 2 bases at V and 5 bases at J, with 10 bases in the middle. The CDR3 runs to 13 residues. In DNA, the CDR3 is TGTGCCAGCAGCTTCTCAGGGGTATATGGCTACACCTTC. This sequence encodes CASSFSGVYGYTF.

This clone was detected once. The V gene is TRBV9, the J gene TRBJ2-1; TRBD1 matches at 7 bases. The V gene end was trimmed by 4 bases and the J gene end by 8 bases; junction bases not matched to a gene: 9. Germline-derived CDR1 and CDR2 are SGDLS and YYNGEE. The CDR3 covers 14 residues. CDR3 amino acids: CASSPLTGPHEQFF. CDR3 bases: TGTGCCAGCAGCCCTCTGACAGGGCCCCATGAGCAGTTCTTC. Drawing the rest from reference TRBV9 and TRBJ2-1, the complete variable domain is DSGVTQTPKHLITATGQRVTLRCSPRSGDLSVYWYQQSLDQGLQFLIQYYNGEERAKGNILERFSAQQFPDLHSELNLSSLELGDSALYFCASSPLTGPHEQFFGPGTRLTVL.

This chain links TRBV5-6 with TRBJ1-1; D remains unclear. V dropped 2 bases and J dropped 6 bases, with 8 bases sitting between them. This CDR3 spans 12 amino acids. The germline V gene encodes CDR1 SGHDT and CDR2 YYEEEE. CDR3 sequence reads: CASSFPGAEAFF. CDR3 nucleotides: TGTGCCAGCAGCTTTCCGGGTGCTGAAGCTTTCTTT. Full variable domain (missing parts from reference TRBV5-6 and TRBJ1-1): DAGVTQSPTHLIKTRGQQVTLRCSPKSGHDTVSWYQQALGQGPQFIFQYYEEEERQRGNFPDRFSGHQFPNYSSELNVNALLLGDSALYLCASSFPGAEAFFGQGTRLTVV.

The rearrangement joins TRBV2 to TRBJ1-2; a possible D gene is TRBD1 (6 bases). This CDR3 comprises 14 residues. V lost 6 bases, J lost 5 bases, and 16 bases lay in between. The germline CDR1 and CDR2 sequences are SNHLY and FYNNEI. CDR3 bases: TGTGCCAGCAGAGCTCCACAGGGATTGTATGGCTACACCTTC. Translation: CASRAPQGLYGYTF.

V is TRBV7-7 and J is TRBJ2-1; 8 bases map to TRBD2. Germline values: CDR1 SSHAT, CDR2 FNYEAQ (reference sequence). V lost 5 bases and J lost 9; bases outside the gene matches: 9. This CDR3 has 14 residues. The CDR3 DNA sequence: TGTGCCAGCAGCCAGGCGAGCGGGAGCGGTGAGCAGTTCTTC. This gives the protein CASSQASGSGEQFF.

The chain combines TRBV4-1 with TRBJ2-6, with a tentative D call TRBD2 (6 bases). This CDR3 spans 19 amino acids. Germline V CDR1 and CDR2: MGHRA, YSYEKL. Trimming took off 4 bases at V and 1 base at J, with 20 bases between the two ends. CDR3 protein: CASSPLPERVGSGANVLTF. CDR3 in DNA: TGCGCCAGCAGCCCCTTACCCGAGCGGGTAGGTTCTGGGGCCAACGTCCTGACTTTC.

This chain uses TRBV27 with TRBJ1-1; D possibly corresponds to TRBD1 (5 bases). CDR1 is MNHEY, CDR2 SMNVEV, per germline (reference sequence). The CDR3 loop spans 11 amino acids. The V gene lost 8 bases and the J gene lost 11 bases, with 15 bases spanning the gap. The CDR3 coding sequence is TGTGCCAGCGGGGGGGGGAGGGAGGCTTTCTTT. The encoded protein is CASGGGREAFF.